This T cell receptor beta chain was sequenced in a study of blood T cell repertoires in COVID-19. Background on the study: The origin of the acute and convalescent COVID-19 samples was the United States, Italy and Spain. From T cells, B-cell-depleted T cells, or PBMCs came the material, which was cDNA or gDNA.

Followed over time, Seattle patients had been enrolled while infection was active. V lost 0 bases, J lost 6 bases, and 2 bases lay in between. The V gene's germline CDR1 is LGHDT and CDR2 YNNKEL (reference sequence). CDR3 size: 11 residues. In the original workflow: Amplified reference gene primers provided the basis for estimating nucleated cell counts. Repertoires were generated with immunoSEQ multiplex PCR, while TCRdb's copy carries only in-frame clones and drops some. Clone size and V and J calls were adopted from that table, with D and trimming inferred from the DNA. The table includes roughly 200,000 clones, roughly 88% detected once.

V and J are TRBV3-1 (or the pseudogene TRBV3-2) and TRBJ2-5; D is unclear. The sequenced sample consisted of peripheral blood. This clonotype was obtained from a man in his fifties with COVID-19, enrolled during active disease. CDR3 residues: CASSQDKTQYF. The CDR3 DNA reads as TGTGCCAGCAGCCAAGATAAGACCCAGTACTTC.